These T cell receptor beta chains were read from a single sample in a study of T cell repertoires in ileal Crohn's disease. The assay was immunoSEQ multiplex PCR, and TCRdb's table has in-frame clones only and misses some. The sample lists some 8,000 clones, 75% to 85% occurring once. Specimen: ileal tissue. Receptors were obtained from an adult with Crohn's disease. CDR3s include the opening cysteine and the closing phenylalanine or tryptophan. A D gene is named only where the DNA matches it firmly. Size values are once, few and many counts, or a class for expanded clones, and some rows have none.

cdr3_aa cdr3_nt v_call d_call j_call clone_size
CASSPKAAGVAYEQYF TGCGCCAGCAGCCCAAAGGCAGCGGGGGTGGCCTACGAGCAGTACTTC TRBV4-1 TRBD2 TRBJ2-7 -
CASSPRTGQGNTEAFF TGTGCCAGCAGCCCAAGGACAGGGCAAGGGAACACTGAAGCTTTCTTT TRBV7-9 TRBD1 TRBJ1-1 -
CASSKGTSGNTIYF TGTGCCAGCAGCAAAGGCACCTCTGGAAACACCATATATTTT TRBV21-1 - TRBJ1-3 -
CASSPLGGRSYYEQYF TGTGCCAGCAGTCCCCTAGGGGGAAGGTCTTATTACGAGCAGTACTTC TRBV28 - TRBJ2-7 -
CASSSPWGRVITGNTIYF TGTGCCAGCAGTTCCCCCTGGGGACGAGTCATCACTGGAAACACCATATATTTT TRBV28 - TRBJ1-3 -
CASSKQGASYEQYF TGTGCCAGCAGCAAACAGGGGGCTTCCTACGAGCAGTACTTC TRBV6-5 TRBD1 TRBJ2-7 -
CASRPGVAGDYEQYF TGTGCCAGCAGACCAGGGGTTGCGGGAGACTACGAGCAGTACTTC TRBV28 - TRBJ2-7 -
CASSVGAEAYGYTF TGTGCCAGCAGCGTAGGAGCCGAGGCGTATGGCTACACCTTC TRBV9 - TRBJ1-2 -
CASSLEGGLGSYNEQFF TGCGCCAGCAGTCTCGAGGGGGGGCTAGGATCCTACAATGAGCAGTTCTTC TRBV4-3 - TRBJ2-1 -
CASSLVRDGNPGYTF TGCGCCAGCAGCTTGGTCCGGGACGGGAATCCTGGCTACACCTTC TRBV5-1 - TRBJ1-2 -
CAISRDRDSGGPQHF TGTGCCATCAGTAGGGACAGGGACTCAGGGGGGCCCCAGCATTTT TRBV10-3 TRBD1 TRBJ1-5 -
CASSLSRTEAFF TGTGCCAGCAGTTTAAGCCGGACTGAAGCTTTCTTT TRBV28 - TRBJ1-1 -
CASSLAKNIQYF TGTGCCAGCAGCTTAGCCAAAAACATTCAGTACTTC TRBV7-2 - TRBJ2-4 -
CASNDAGHHGEKLFF TGTGCCAGCAACGACGCAGGGCACCATGGGGAAAAACTGTTTTTT TRBV2 - TRBJ1-4 -
CASPGHFSYEQYF TGTGCCAGTCCGGGACACTTCTCCTACGAGCAGTACTTC TRBV21-1 - TRBJ2-7 -
CASRATGSSYEQYF TGTGCCAGCAGGGCGACAGGTAGCTCCTACGAGCAGTACTTC TRBV6-5 - TRBJ2-7 -
CASSLVQYTEAFF TGTGCCAGCAGTTTAGTACAGTACACTGAAGCTTTCTTT TRBV27 - TRBJ1-1 -
CASSKEDVSRAKNIQYF TGTGCCAGCAGCAAAGAAGACGTCAGCCGAGCCAAAAACATTCAGTACTTC TRBV21-1 - TRBJ2-4 -
CASRRPGETGELFF TGTGCCAGCAGGCGTCCAGGGGAAACCGGGGAGCTGTTTTTT TRBV6-1 - TRBJ2-2 -
CASSLSRGMNTEAFF TGTGCCAGCAGCTTATCCAGGGGGATGAACACTGAAGCTTTCTTT TRBV7-2 TRBD1 TRBJ1-1 few
CASSPPGRRLDTDTQYF TGTGCCAGCAGTCCCCCGGGACGGAGGCTTGACACAGATACGCAGTATTTT TRBV28 - TRBJ2-3 few
CASSTSLAGGFNEQFF TGCGCCAGCAGCACGTCACTAGCGGGGGGGTTTAATGAGCAGTTCTTC TRBV5-1 TRBD2 TRBJ2-1 once
CASRRDMTFSGANVLTF TGTGCCAGCCGACGGGACATGACCTTCTCTGGGGCCAACGTCCTGACTTTC TRBV28 - TRBJ2-6 -
CASSFLQGLEQYF TGCGCCAGCAGCTTTTTACAGGGTCTCGAGCAGTACTTC TRBV5-1 - TRBJ2-7 -
CASSFHTSGRAKEQYF TGTGCCAGCAGCTTTCATACTAGCGGGAGGGCGAAGGAGCAGTACTTC TRBV13 TRBD2 TRBJ2-7 -
CASSVLAGGTDTQYF TGTGCCAGCAGTGTCCTAGCGGGGGGCACAGATACGCAGTATTTT TRBV6-4 TRBD2 TRBJ2-3 few
CASSPDGGNQPQHF TGTGCCAGCAGCCCCGACGGGGGCAATCAGCCCCAGCATTTT TRBV7-2 - TRBJ1-5 -
CASSGTSGSNEQFF TGTGCCAGCAGTGGGACTAGCGGGAGCAATGAGCAGTTCTTC TRBV6-4 TRBD2 TRBJ2-1 -
CASSDGDTYEQYF TGTGCCAGCAGTGACGGCGACACCTACGAGCAGTACTTC TRBV6-4 - TRBJ2-7 -
CASSEALLAGYNEQFF TGTGCCAGCAGTGAAGCGCTGCTAGCGGGCTACAATGAGCAGTTCTTC TRBV2 TRBD2 TRBJ2-1 -
CASSPRLNTEAFF TGTGCCAGCAGTCCTAGATTGAACACTGAAGCTTTCTTT TRBV5-4 - TRBJ1-1 -
CASSLNSPNGYTF TGTGCCAGCAGCTTGAACTCTCCAAATGGCTACACCTTC TRBV5-4 - TRBJ1-2 -
CASRTGLNTGELFF TGTGCCAGCAGGACAGGCCTTAACACCGGGGAGCTGTTTTTT TRBV27 - TRBJ2-2 -
CASSLGGALPPQHF TGTGCCAGCAGCTTAGGAGGGGCCCTACCGCCCCAGCATTTT TRBV11-2 - TRBJ1-5 -
CASSPAIRGGEAFF TGTGCCAGCAGCCCTGCGATAAGGGGAGGTGAAGCTTTCTTT TRBV5-6 - TRBJ1-1 -
CAFKSGTAGNTIYF TGTGCCTTCAAATCCGGGACAGCTGGAAACACCATATATTTT TRBV6-1 TRBD1 TRBJ1-3 -
CASSFKGGRMNTEAFF TGTGCCAGCAGCTTTAAAGGGGGGAGAATGAACACTGAAGCTTTCTTT TRBV7-2 - TRBJ1-1 once
CASSLSGGNYGYTF TGTGCCAGCAGCTTGAGTGGCGGAAACTATGGCTACACCTTC TRBV5-5 - TRBJ1-2 few
CASDPSGGGNEKLFF TGTGCCAGCGACCCATCTGGGGGCGGAAATGAAAAACTGTTTTTT TRBV21-1 - TRBJ1-4 -
CASRQSSLGEQFF TGCGCCAGCCGCCAATCATCGCTTGGGGAGCAGTTCTTC TRBV5-1 - TRBJ2-1 -
CAISKPGQGKNEQFF TGTGCCATCAGTAAACCGGGACAGGGGAAAAATGAGCAGTTCTTC TRBV10-3 TRBD1 TRBJ2-1 -
CASSQLTSTGELFF TGTGCCAGCAGCCAACTCACGAGCACCGGGGAGCTGTTTTTT TRBV4-2 - TRBJ2-2 -
CATSAGGLKASYEQYF TGTGCCACCAGTGCCGGTGGCCTTAAGGCCTCCTACGAGCAGTACTTC TRBV6-7 - TRBJ2-7 -
CASGLAGQETQYF TGTGCCAGCGGCCTAGCGGGCCAAGAGACCCAGTACTTC TRBV28 TRBD2 TRBJ2-5 few
CASSSEGAWAGELFF TGTGCCAGCAGCTCGGAGGGGGCATGGGCCGGGGAGCTGTTTTTT TRBV5-4 - TRBJ2-2 -
CASSATGGSTDTQYF TGTGCCAGCAGTGCGACAGGGGGGAGCACAGATACGCAGTATTTT TRBV6-1 TRBD1 TRBJ2-3 -